The 24 T cell receptor beta chains below come from one sample, sequenced in a study of naive and memory T cell subsets. The beta constant-region primer was an equimolar mix of two oligonucleotides covering TRBC1 and TRBC2. TCRdb re-called the UMI-ligation and nested PCR reads with MiXCR, one entry per CDR3 protein. The repertoire holds about 85,000 distinct CDR3 sequences, with about an eighth as singletons. The sample was central memory CD4+ T cells from blood. All receptors come from a human donor in good health.

Of note for this clonotype: A much more abundant neighbour one base away suggests this may be a read error. The V call is TRBV18, the J call TRBJ2-1; tentatively, D is TRBD2 (6 bases). Germline V gene data show CDR1 as KGHSH and CDR2 as LQKENI. This CDR3 is 13 amino acids long. Trimming shortened V by 3 bases and J by 9 bases, and 12 bases separated the two germline ends. CDR3 protein: CASSPGGGSEQFF. The CDR3 bases are TGTGCCAGCTCACCCGGTGGGGGGAGTGAGCAGTTCTTC.

This rearrangement joins TRBV6-2 or TRBV6-3 to TRBJ2-7, with D possibly matching TRBD2 (5 bases). Germline CDR1 MNHEY, CDR2 SVGEGT. The V end was cut by 6 bases, the J end by 0 bases, with 18 bases between. This CDR3 is built from 16 residues. CDR3: CASSPGWAPSSYEQYF. CDR3 bases: TGTGCCAGCAGCCCGGGGTGGGCGCCGAGCTCCTACGAGCAGTACTTC.

This chain joins TRBV24-1 and TRBJ2-5, with D tentatively TRBD2 (5 bases). CDR1 is KGHDR, CDR2 SFDVKD, per germline. The ends were cut back, 4 bases at V and 5 bases at J, with 19 bases in the middle. The CDR3 has 16 residues. The CDR3 sequence is CATSDRGPTSTETQYF. In DNA form, the CDR3 reads TGTGCCACCAGTGACCGCGGGCCAACCTCTACGGAGACCCAGTACTTC.

Concerning this clonotype itself: This may arise from a read error, as a much more abundant clone is one base away. J is TRBJ2-1 and V is TRBV20-1, with D perhaps matching TRBD1 (5 bases). The germline V gene encodes CDR1 DFQATT and CDR2 SNEGSKA (reference sequence). V shed 1 base and J shed 3 bases, with 7 bases lying between them. CDR3 size: 13 residues. CDR3 nucleotide sequence: TGCAGTGCTAGAGGGGGCTGCTACAATGAGCAGTTCTTC. This sequence encodes CSARGGCYNEQFF.

This clonotype was seen more than once but under ten times. The chain employs TRBV5-4 and TRBJ1-4; TRBD1 matches 7 bases. With 0 bases clipped from V and 8 bases from J, the junction kept 4 bases outside the gene matches. CDR3 length equals 14 residues. Germline V gives CDR1 SGHNT, CDR2 YYREEE (reference sequence). CDR3 nucleotide sequence: TGTGCCAGCAGCTTGGGGTCAGGGGGAGAAAAACTGTTTTTT. It is translated as CASSLGSGGEKLFF.

This clonotype turned up a few times. The chain employs TRBV2 and TRBJ1-1; D unclear. CDR3 length: 14 residues. V lost 7 bases, J lost 4 bases, and 16 bases lay in between. Per the germline V gene, CDR1 is SNHLY and CDR2 is FYNNEI. The CDR3 DNA follows: TGTGCCAGCAAGCCCACAGCTGTCGCCACTGAAGCTTTCTTT. Translated: CASKPTAVATEAFF.

The V gene is TRBV20-1, the J gene TRBJ1-5; TRBD1 might be the D (6 bases). The CDR3 totals 15 residues. Between the trimmed V and J ends, which lost 4 bases and 4 bases, there was a span of 17 bases. Germline loops: CDR1 DFQATT, CDR2 SNEGSKA (reference sequence). The CDR3 nucleotides read TGCAGTGCTACGAGACAGGCCGCGGGTAATCAGCCCCAGCATTTT. It codes for CSATRQAAGNQPQHF.

There are a few counts of this clonotype. The rearrangement uses TRBV9 and TRBJ1-1; D is possibly TRBD1 (6 bases). The germline CDR1 and CDR2 sequences are SGDLS and YYNGEE. Trimming took off 3 bases at V and 4 bases at J, with 13 bases between the two ends. CDR3 length: 14 residues. CDR3 amino acids: CASSGWGGRTEAFF. As DNA, the CDR3 is TGTGCCAGCAGCGGTTGGGGGGGGCGCACTGAAGCTTTCTTT. Full variable domain (outside the CDR3, taken from reference TRBV9 and TRBJ1-1): DSGVTQTPKHLITATGQRVTLRCSPRSGDLSVYWYQQSLDQGLQFLIQYYNGEERAKGNILERFSAQQFPDLHSELNLSSLELGDSALYFCASSGWGGRTEAFFGQGTRLTVV.

Many counts were recorded for this clonotype. The CDR3 nucleotides are TGCGCCAGCACCGACTCAATAGCGGACTCCTACAATGAGCAGTTCTTC. Translated, it gives CASTDSIADSYNEQFF. This chain joins TRBV4-1 and TRBJ2-1; D perhaps matches TRBD2 (6 bases). This CDR3 comprises 16 residues. Per the germline V gene, CDR1 is MGHRA and CDR2 is YSYEKL. The V end was cut by 7 bases, the J end by 0 bases, with 16 bases between.

This chain links TRBV12-3 or TRBV12-4 with TRBJ1-4; 7 bases are shared with TRBD1. The V segment lost 5 bases and the J segment 4 bases; nucleotides outside the gene matches: 4. The CDR3 is 14 residues long. For the CDR3, the DNA is TGTGCCAGCAGTCGGGGACAGCGTAATGAAAAACTGTTTTTT. This encodes CASSRGQRNEKLFF.

This clonotype has a single count. This chain's CDR3 is CASSESDQRSVTQYF. CDR3 coding DNA: TGCGCCAGCAGTGAGTCGGATCAGCGAAGTGTTACGCAGTATTTT. The chain combines TRBV10-1 with TRBJ2-3; D is unclear. CDR1 is WNHNN and CDR2 is SYGVQD in the germline V gene (reference sequence). The CDR3 runs 15 residues. V lost 0 bases, J lost 8 bases, and 15 bases lay in between.

This chain links TRBV7-6 with TRBJ2-3; D possibly corresponds to TRBD2 (6 bases). V shed 6 bases and J shed 0 bases, with 19 bases lying between them. This CDR3 contains 17 residues. The germline gives CDR1 SGHVS, CDR2 FNYEAQ. The CDR3 here is CASSSLRGAGSTDTQYF. In DNA, the CDR3 is TGTGCCAGCAGTTCCCTCCGAGGGGCGGGGAGCACAGATACGCAGTATTTT. The variable domain in full, with the rest retrieved from reference TRBV7-6 and TRBJ2-3, is GAGVSQSPRYKVTKRGQDVALRCDPISGHVSLYWYRQALGQGPEFLTYFNYEAQQDKSGLPNDRFSAERPEGSISTLTIQRTEQRDSAMYRCASSSLRGAGSTDTQYFGPGTRLTVL.

J is TRBJ1-6 and V is TRBV9, with D unresolved. V lost 4 bases and J lost 5, with 7 bases in between. CDR1 is SGDLS, CDR2 YYNGEE, per germline. The CDR3 length is 13 residues. The CDR3 loop reads CASSRQDNSPLHF. The CDR3 nucleotides are TGTGCCAGCAGCAGGCAGGATAATTCACCCCTCCACTTT.

This clonotype was detected only a few times. The chain has TRBV30 and TRBJ2-5, with a weak D call TRBD1 (5 bases). Germline V lookup: CDR1 GTSNPN, CDR2 SVGIG (reference sequence). The CDR3 is 13 residues long. V lost 3 bases, J lost 5 bases, and 13 bases lay in between. The CDR3 sequence: CAWSPRVGETQYF. The CDR3 bases are TGTGCCTGGAGCCCCAGGGTAGGGGAGACCCAGTACTTC.

This clonotype was detected only a few times. V gene TRBV9 combines with J gene TRBJ2-5; 8 bases agree with TRBD1. Per the germline V gene, CDR1 is SGDLS and CDR2 is YYNGEE. The CDR3 has 14 amino acids. Germline trimming cut 3 bases from V and 5 bases from J; bases unmatched to any gene: 6. For the CDR3, the DNA is TGTGCCAGCAGCGGACAGGGGACTCTTGAGACCCAGTACTTC. Amino acids: CASSGQGTLETQYF.

The CDR3 sequence is CASSGVSALGIQYF. CDR3 DNA: TGTGCCAGCAGTGGAGTCAGTGCTCTGGGCATTCAGTACTTC. The genes are TRBV2 and TRBJ2-4; no definite D call. This CDR3 spans 14 amino acids. The V end lost 4 bases, the J end lost 9 bases, and 16 bases lay between the germline ends. Germline V gene sequence: CDR1 SNHLY, CDR2 FYNNEI.

This clonotype has ten or more counts. The chain recombines TRBV12-3 or TRBV12-4 with TRBJ2-2; no definite D call. The CDR3 length is 14 residues. V was pared by 2 bases and J by 5 bases, with 9 bases between. The CDR3: CASSLSVGTGELFF. The CDR3 DNA follows: TGTGCCAGCAGTTTATCAGTTGGAACCGGGGAGCTGTTTTTT.

This clonotype occurred a few times. A much larger clonotype is one base distant, so this may be a read error. The chain combines TRBV4-2 with TRBJ1-4; a weak D match, TRBD1 (5 bases). This CDR3 has 16 residues. Germline V gives CDR1 LGHNA, CDR2 YNFKEQ. The ends were cut back, 1 base at V and 5 bases at J, with 14 bases in the middle. The CDR3 sequence is CASSQVRAGWNEKLFF. The CDR3 DNA is TGTGCCAGCAGCCAAGTCAGGGCAGGCTGGAATGAAAAACTGTTTTTT.

This clonotype occurred many times. CDR3 bases: TGCAGCGTTGAAGGGACACCATCCTCCTCCTACGAGCAGTACTTC. Encoded protein: CSVEGTPSSSYEQYF. The genes are TRBV29-1 and TRBJ2-7; a weak D match, TRBD1 (5 bases). V was shortened by 1 base and J by 0 bases, with 13 bases between the two germline ends. CDR1 and CDR2 from the germline V gene are SQVTM and ANQGSEA. The CDR3 loop spans 15 amino acids.

This clonotype was observed a handful of times. This chain links TRBV18 with TRBJ2-5; 9 bases are a match to TRBD2. V lost 4 bases, J lost 5 bases, and 5 bases stayed unmatched. Germline V CDR1 and CDR2: KGHSH, LQKENI. This CDR3 spans 14 amino acids. The CDR3 DNA sequence: TGTGCCAGCTCACAGGTAGCGGGAGAGGAGACCCAGTACTTC. This translates into CASSQVAGEETQYF.

J is TRBJ1-6 and V is TRBV5-4; a weak D match, TRBD1 (5 bases). CDR1 SGHNT and CDR2 YYREEE come from the germline V gene (reference sequence). The CDR3 is 14 amino acids. Deletions cut 1 base from V and 7 bases from J, with 9 bases between. The CDR3 sequence is CASSLLQGNSPLHF. As DNA, the CDR3 is TGTGCCAGCAGCTTGCTTCAGGGAAATTCACCCCTCCACTTT. The variable domain in full, completed from reference TRBV5-4 and TRBJ1-6, reads ETGVTQSPTHLIKTRGQQVTLRCSSQSGHNTVSWYQQALGQGPQFIFQYYREEENGRGNFPPRFSGLQFPNYSSELNVNALELDDSALYLCASSLLQGNSPLHFGNGTRLTVT.

This clonotype has at least ten counts. The chain uses TRBV5-4 and TRBJ2-7; D might be TRBD1 (6 bases). Trimming shortened V by 4 bases and J by 5 bases, and 22 bases separated the two germline ends. Germline loops: CDR1 SGHNT, CDR2 YYREEE (reference sequence). This CDR3 contains 16 residues. DNA of the CDR3: TGTGCCAGCAGCATACGGGACAATCTTGCGCTCCACGAGCAGTACTTC. Its translation is CASSIRDNLALHEQYF. The whole variable domain, remainder taken from reference TRBV5-4 and TRBJ2-7, is ETGVTQSPTHLIKTRGQQVTLRCSSQSGHNTVSWYQQALGQGPQFIFQYYREEENGRGNFPPRFSGLQFPNYSSELNVNALELDDSALYLCASSIRDNLALHEQYFGPGTRLTVT.

This clonotype was observed at least ten times. The J gene is TRBJ1-4, the V gene TRBV7-9, with a weak D call TRBD1 (6 bases). Germline CDR1 reads SEHNR; CDR2 reads FQNEAQ (reference sequence). V lost 5 bases to trimming and J lost 6 bases, with 16 bases between them. This CDR3 region has 15 residues. The CDR3 spells CASSPAGARDEKLFF. The CDR3 region has the DNA TGTGCCAGCAGCCCTGCAGGGGCAAGGGATGAAAAACTGTTTTTT.

This clonotype was counted many times. This chain connects TRBV29-1 to TRBJ2-3; D is undetermined. The CDR3 sequence is 12 residues long. V was clipped by 6 bases and J by 0 bases, with 7 bases between them. The germline V gene has CDR1 SQVTM and CDR2 ANQGSEA. The CDR3 reads CSVCLSTDTQYF. The DNA of the CDR3 is TGCAGCGTCTGCTTAAGCACAGATACGCAGTATTTT.